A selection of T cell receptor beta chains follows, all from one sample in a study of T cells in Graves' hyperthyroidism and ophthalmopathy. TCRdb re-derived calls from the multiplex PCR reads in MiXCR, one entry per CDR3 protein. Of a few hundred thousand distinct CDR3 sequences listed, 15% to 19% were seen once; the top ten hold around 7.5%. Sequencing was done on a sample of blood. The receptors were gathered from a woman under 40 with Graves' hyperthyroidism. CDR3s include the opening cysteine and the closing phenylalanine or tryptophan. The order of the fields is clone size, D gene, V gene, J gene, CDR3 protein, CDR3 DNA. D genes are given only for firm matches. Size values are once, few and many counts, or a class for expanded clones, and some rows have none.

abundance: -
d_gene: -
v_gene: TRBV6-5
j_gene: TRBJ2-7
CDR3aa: CASSWTAYEQYF
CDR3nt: TGTGCCAGCAGTTGGACAGCCTACGAGCAGTACTTC

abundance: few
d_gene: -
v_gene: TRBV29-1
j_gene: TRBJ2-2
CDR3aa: CSVADPIISGELFF
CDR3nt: TGCAGCGTTGCGGACCCCATAATATCCGGGGAGCTGTTTTTT

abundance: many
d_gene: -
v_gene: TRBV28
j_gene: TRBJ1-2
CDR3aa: CASSFIDYGYTF
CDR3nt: TGTGCCAGCAGTTTTATTGACTATGGCTACACCTTC

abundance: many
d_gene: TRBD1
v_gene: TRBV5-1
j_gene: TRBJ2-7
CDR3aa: CASSSQGAKYEQYF
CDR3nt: TGCGCCAGCAGCTCACAGGGGGCAAAGTACGAGCAGTACTTC

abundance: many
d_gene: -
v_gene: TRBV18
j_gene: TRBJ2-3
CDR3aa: CASSPQDTQYF
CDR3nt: TGTGCCAGCTCACCCCAGGATACGCAGTATTTT

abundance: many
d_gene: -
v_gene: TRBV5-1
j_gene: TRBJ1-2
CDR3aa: CASSIQGDGYTF
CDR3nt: TGCGCCAGCAGCATACAGGGAGATGGCTACACCTTC

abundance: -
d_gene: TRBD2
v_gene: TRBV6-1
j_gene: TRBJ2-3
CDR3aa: CASSRGTRGGTDTQYF
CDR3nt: TGTGCCAGCAGTCGAGGAACTCGGGGGGGCACAGATACGCAGTATTTT

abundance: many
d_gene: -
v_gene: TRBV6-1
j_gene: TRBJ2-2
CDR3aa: CASSEIGGELFF
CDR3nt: TGTGCCAGCAGTGAGATCGGCGGGGAGCTGTTTTTT

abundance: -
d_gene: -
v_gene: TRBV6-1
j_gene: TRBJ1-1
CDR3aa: CASSGGTFNTEAFF
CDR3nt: TGTGCCAGCAGTGGTGGGACCTTTAACACTGAAGCTTTCTTT

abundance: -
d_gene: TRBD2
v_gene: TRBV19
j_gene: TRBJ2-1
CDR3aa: CASSMGLARINEQFF
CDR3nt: TGTGCCAGTAGTATGGGACTAGCGCGGATCAATGAGCAGTTCTTC

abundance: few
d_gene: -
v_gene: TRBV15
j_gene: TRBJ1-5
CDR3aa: CATSRATGTIIGQPQHF
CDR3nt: TGTGCCACCAGCAGAGCCACCGGGACCATCATTGGTCAGCCCCAGCATTTT

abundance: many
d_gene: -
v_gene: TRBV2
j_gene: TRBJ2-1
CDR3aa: CASSLQGGRYNEQFF
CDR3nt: TGTGCCAGCAGTCTACAGGGTGGACGGTACAATGAGCAGTTCTTC

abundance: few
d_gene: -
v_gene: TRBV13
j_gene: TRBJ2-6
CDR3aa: CASSQGPERTGSGANVLTF
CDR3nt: TGTGCCAGCAGCCAGGGGCCAGAACGAACTGGCTCTGGGGCCAACGTCCTGACTTTC

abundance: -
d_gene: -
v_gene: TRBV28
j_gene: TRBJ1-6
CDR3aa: CASTSRLAGPSPLHF
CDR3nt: TGTGCCTCAACTAGCCGACTAGCGGGGCCTTCACCCCTCCACTTT

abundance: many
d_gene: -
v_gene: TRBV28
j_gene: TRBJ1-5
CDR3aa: CASSSPGANQPQHF
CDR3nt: TGTGCCAGCAGTTCCCCTGGCGCGAATCAGCCCCAGCATTTT

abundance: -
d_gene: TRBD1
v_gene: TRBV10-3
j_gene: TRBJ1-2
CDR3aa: CAARQGEGNYGYTF
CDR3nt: TGTGCCGCCCGACAGGGGGAGGGTAACTATGGCTACACCTTC

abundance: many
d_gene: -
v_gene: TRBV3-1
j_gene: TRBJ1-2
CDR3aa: CASSQDSDGDYGYTF
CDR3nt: TGTGCCAGCAGCCAAGATAGCGACGGTGACTATGGCTACACCTTC

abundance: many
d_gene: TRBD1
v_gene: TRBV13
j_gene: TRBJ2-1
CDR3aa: CASFMTGDNEQFF
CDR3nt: TGTGCCAGCTTTATGACAGGGGACAATGAGCAGTTCTTC

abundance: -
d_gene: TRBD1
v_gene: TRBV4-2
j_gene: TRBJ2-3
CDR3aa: CASSPGQILTDTQYF
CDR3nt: TGTGCCAGCAGCCCGGGACAGATCCTCACAGATACGCAGTATTTT

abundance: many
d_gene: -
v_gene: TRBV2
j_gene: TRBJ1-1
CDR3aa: CASRVLRNTEAFF
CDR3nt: TGTGCCAGCAGGGTCCTGAGGAACACTGAAGCTTTCTTT

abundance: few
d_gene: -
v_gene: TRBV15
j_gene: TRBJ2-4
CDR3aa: CATRESGKNIQYF
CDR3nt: TGTGCCACCCGGGAGTCGGGCAAAAACATTCAGTACTTC

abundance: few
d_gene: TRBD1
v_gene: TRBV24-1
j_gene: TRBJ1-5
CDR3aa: CATSDGQGSEPQHF
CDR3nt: TGTGCCACCAGTGACGGACAGGGGAGTGAGCCCCAGCATTTT

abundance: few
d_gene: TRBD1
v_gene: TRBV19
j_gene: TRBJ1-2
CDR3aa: CASSQRTGRDYGYTF
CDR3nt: TGTGCCAGTAGTCAACGGACAGGGCGGGACTATGGCTACACCTTC

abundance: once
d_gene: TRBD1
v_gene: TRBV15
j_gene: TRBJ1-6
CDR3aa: CATSRDGTGRYNSPLHF
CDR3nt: TGTGCCACCAGCAGAGACGGGACAGGCCGATATAATTCACCCCTCCACTTT

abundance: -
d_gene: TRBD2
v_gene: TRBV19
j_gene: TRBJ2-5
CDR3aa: CASMGIAGGKTQYF
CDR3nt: TGTGCCAGTATGGGGATAGCGGGAGGAAAGACCCAGTACTTC

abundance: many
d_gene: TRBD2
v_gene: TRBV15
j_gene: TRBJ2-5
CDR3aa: CATSRRQTSGSRVVETQYF
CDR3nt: TGTGCCACCAGCAGACGCCAGACTAGCGGGAGTAGGGTGGTAGAGACCCAGTACTTC

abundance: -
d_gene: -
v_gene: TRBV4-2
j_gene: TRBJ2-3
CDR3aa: CASSQDVRADTQYF
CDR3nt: TGTGCCAGCAGCCAAGATGTCCGGGCAGATACGCAGTATTTT

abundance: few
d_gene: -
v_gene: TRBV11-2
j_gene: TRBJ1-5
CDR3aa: CASSPSGGDQPQHF
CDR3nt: TGTGCCAGCAGCCCCTCGGGGGGTGATCAGCCCCAGCATTTT

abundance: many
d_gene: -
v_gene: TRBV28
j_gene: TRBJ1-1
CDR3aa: CASSLYWGDTEAFF
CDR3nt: TGTGCCAGCAGTTTATATTGGGGAGACACTGAAGCTTTCTTT

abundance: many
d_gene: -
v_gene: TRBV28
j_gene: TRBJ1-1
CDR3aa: CASSSPGARTEAFF
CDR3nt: TGTGCCAGCAGTTCCCCCGGAGCTCGGACTGAAGCTTTCTTT

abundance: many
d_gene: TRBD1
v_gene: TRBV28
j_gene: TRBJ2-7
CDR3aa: CASIGGTGLFEQYF
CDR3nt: TGTGCCAGCATTGGGGGGACAGGGTTATTCGAGCAGTACTTC

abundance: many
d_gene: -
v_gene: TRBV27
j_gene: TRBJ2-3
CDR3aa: CASSRTGTPWVDTQYF
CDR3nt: TGTGCCAGCAGCCGGACCGGGACCCCATGGGTAGATACGCAGTATTTT

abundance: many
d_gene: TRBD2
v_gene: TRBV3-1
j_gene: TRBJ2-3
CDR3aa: CASSHAVTSGGGTQYF
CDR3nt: TGTGCCAGCAGCCACGCGGTGACTAGCGGGGGGGGTACGCAGTATTTT

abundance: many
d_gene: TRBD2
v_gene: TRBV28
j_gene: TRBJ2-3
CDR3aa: CASSLPWTSGGGTDTQYF
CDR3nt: TGTGCCAGCAGTTTACCCTGGACTAGCGGGGGTGGCACAGATACGCAGTATTTT

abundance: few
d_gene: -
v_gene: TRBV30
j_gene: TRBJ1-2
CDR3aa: CAWRASRANYGYTF
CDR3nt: TGTGCCTGGAGAGCTTCGAGAGCTAACTATGGCTACACCTTC

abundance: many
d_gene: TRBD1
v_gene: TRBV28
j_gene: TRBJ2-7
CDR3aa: CASSRRDRGRYEQYF
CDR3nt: TGTGCCAGCAGTCGCCGGGACAGGGGGCGGTACGAGCAGTACTTC

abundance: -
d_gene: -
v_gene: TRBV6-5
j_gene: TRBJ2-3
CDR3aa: CASSYGRGGTDTQYF
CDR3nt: TGTGCCAGCAGTTACGGGCGAGGTGGAACAGATACGCAGTATTTT

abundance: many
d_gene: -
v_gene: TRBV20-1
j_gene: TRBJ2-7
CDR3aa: CSALGGGEQYF
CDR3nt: TGCAGTGCCTTGGGGGGTGGGGAGCAGTACTTC

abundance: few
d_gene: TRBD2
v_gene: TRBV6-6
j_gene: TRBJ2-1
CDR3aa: CASSYSALAGDEQFF
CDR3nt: TGTGCCAGCAGTTACTCGGCCCTTGCGGGGGATGAGCAGTTCTTC

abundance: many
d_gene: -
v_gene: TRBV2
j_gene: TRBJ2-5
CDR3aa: CASGSGTHQETQYF
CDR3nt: TGTGCCAGCGGATCCGGGACACACCAAGAGACCCAGTACTTC

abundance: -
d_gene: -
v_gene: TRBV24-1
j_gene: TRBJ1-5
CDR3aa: CATSGGGGGGNNQPQHF
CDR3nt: TGTGCCACCAGTGGGGGGGGGGGGGGGGGGAACAATCAGCCCCAGCATTTT

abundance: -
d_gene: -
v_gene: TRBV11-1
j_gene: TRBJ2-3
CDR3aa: CASSLWGGLGTDTQYF
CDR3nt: TGTGCCAGCAGCTTATGGGGGGGCTTGGGCACAGATACGCAGTATTTT

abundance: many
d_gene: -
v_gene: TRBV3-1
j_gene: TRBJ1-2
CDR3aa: CASSQRTPPYGYTF
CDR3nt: TGTGCCAGCAGCCAAAGGACGCCCCCCTATGGCTACACCTTC

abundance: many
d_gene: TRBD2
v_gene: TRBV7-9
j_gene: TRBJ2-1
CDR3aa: CASSFSLAGGSLNEQFF
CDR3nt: TGTGCCAGCAGCTTCTCTCTAGCGGGAGGATCTCTAAATGAGCAGTTCTTC

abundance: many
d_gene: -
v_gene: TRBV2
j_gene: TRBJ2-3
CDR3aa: CASVRSRDLNTDTQYF
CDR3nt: TGTGCCAGCGTCCGATCCCGGGACTTAAACACAGATACGCAGTATTTT

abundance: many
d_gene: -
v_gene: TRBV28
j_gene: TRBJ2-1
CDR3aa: CASSIGDSSYNEQFF
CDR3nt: TGTGCCAGCAGCATCGGGGATAGCTCCTACAATGAGCAGTTCTTC

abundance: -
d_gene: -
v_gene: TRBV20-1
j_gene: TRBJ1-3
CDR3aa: CSARGGTFGNTIYF
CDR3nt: TGCAGTGCTAGAGGGGGGACCTTTGGAAACACCATATATTTT

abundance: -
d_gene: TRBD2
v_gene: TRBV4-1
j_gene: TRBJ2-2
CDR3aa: CASSPRFSGRNTGELFF
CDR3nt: TGCGCCAGCAGCCCTCGGTTTAGCGGGAGGAACACCGGGGAGCTGTTTTTT

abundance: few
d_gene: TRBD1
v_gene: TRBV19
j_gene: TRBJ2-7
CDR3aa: CASSPWGQGHEQYF
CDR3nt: TGTGCCAGTAGCCCCTGGGGACAGGGCCACGAGCAGTACTTC

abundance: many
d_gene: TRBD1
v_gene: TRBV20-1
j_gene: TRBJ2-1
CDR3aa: CSETGTGPQAEQFF
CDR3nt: TGCAGTGAAACCGGGACAGGGCCCCAGGCTGAGCAGTTCTTC